This TCR beta chain was retrieved from a study of blood T cells in healthy people across ages. CDR1 and CDR2 (germline): KGHSH, LQKENI. The CDR3 covers 15 residues. Deletions cut 2 bases from V and 2 bases from J, with 7 bases between. Together with a sample-barcoded 5' primer, a J-beta primer mix was included in a second PCR lasting about 7 to 12 cycles. Researchers report that a template-switch adaptor with 12 random nucleotides tagged each cDNA molecule. TCRdb re-called the 5' RACE reads with MiXCR, one entry per CDR3 protein. The sample carries about 1.4 million distinct CDR3 sequences, 45% to 70% recorded once.

The chain employs TRBV18 and TRBJ2-6; D uncertain. The clonotype was recovered from a man aged 18 to 30 in good health. Sequenced material: blood. The CDR3 DNA follows: TGTGCCAGCTCACCAAGAGAGCCTGGGGCCAACGTCCTGACTTTC. Translating gives CASSPREPGANVLTF.